The 25 T cell receptor beta chains presented below share a single source sample, sequenced in a study of blood T cell repertoires in COVID-19. Assay: immunoSEQ multiplex PCR; the TCRdb copy retains only in-frame clones and omits some. The sample has roughly 350,000 clones, roughly 90% seen once. The sequencing input was PBMCs or T cells enriched from blood (not recorded which). Every receptor here comes from a woman aged 30 to 39 who had recovered from COVID-19.

In this sample, this clone turned up once. The chain uses TRBV10-2 and TRBJ1-1; the D gene is possibly TRBD1 (5 bases). The ends were cut back, 4 bases at V and 3 bases at J, with 9 bases in the middle. This CDR3 spans 13 amino acids. The germline CDR1 and CDR2 sequences are WSHSY and SAAADI. CDR3 nucleotides: TGCGCCAGCAGTGTAAGGGGTTACACTGAAGCTTTCTTT. Translated: CASSVRGYTEAFF.

The chain is built from TRBV3-1 (or the pseudogene TRBV3-2) and TRBJ2-5; 12 bases match TRBD2. This CDR3 comprises 16 residues. Losses at the gene ends were 6 bases for V and 5 bases for J; bases not matched to a gene: 10. CDR1 and CDR2 from the germline V gene are LGHDT and YNNKEL (reference sequence). The CDR3 region is CASSDLAGGIGETQYF. As DNA, the CDR3 is TGTGCCAGCAGTGACCTAGCGGGGGGGATAGGGGAGACCCAGTACTTC.

This clone appeared a single time. The chain is built from TRBV11-3 and TRBJ2-7; maybe TRBD1 (5 bases). Germline-derived CDR1 and CDR2 are SGHNT and YENEEA. V was shortened by 5 bases and J by 10 bases, with 18 bases between the two germline ends. The CDR3 is made up of 13 amino acids. The CDR3 nucleotides read TGTGCCAGCAGCCGGACCAATCAGGGCGATCAGTACTTC. Protein sequence: CASSRTNQGDQYF.

This clone was detected once. V gene TRBV6-5 combines with J gene TRBJ2-1; D possibly corresponds to TRBD2 (5 bases). Trimming took off 2 bases at V and 15 bases at J, with 11 bases between the two ends. Germline CDR1 MNHEY, CDR2 SVGAGI. This CDR3 is built from 11 residues. Written as DNA, the CDR3 is TGTGCCAGCAGTTACGGTCTAGCACTGTTCTTC. Protein product: CASSYGLALFF.

This clone was seen just once. The chain joins TRBV12-3 or TRBV12-4 to TRBJ2-7; D not resolved. The CDR3 extends over 12 amino acids. The ends were cut back, 5 bases at V and 2 bases at J, with 7 bases in the middle. The CDR3 DNA reads as TGTGCCAGCAGTCCCGGAGCCTACGAGCAGTACTTC. Translation: CASSPGAYEQYF.

This rearrangement joins TRBV18 to TRBJ2-2; D not certain. The V gene's germline CDR1 is KGHSH and CDR2 LQKENI. The CDR3 has 15 residues. Deletions cut 3 bases from V and 3 bases from J, with 11 bases between. CDR3 DNA sequence: TGTGCCAGCTCACCGGTTACACGGGACACCGGGGAGCTGTTTTTT. Amino acid sequence: CASSPVTRDTGELFF.

This clone was picked up one time. The chain recombines TRBV6-5 with TRBJ2-7; 10 bases fit TRBD2. V was pared by 6 bases and J by 7 bases, with 9 bases of the junction left unmatched. The CDR3 loop spans 14 amino acids. The germline V gene encodes CDR1 MNHEY and CDR2 SVGAGI. The CDR3 sequence: CASRGSGRRGEQYF. In DNA form, the CDR3 reads TGTGCCAGCAGGGGTAGCGGGAGGAGGGGGGAGCAGTACTTC.

This chain connects TRBV7-3 to TRBJ1-6; the D is unclear. The CDR3 is 15 amino acids. Germline CDR1 reads SGHTA; CDR2 reads FQGTGA. Trimming shortened V by 7 bases and J by 0 bases, and 10 bases separated the two germline ends. The DNA of the CDR3 is TGTGCCAGCAAGGCGGGAAGCTCCTATAATTCACCCCTCCACTTT. It encodes CASKAGSSYNSPLHF.

The chain uses TRBV29-1 and TRBJ1-1, with a possible D match to TRBD1 (6 bases). CDR1 and CDR2 (germline): SQVTM, ANQGSEA. V lost 0 bases, J lost 4 bases, and 12 bases lay in between. The CDR3 sequence is 14 residues long. The CDR3 spells CSVEEQGGITEAFF. For the CDR3, the DNA is TGCAGCGTTGAAGAACAGGGCGGTATCACTGAAGCTTTCTTT.

About this clone: The same CDR3 can be traced to other DNA sequences in this sample. The chain carries TRBV28 and TRBJ1-2; D remains unclear. CDR1 and CDR2 (germline): MDHEN, SYDVKM. CDR3 size: 11 residues. Trimming removed 6 bases at V and 4 bases at J, with 6 bases between. Written as DNA, the CDR3 is TGTGCCAGCAGCCGGGGCTATGGCTACACCTTC. It specifies CASSRGYGYTF.

This clone has only a few counts. DNA for the CDR3: TGTGCCACCAGTGACCCGACAGACCAGAGCAATCAGCCCCAGCATTTT. Protein: CATSDPTDQSNQPQHF. This chain joins TRBV24-1 and TRBJ1-5; a weak D match, TRBD1 (5 bases). Germline assignment: CDR1 KGHDR and CDR2 SFDVKD. The V end lost 4 bases, the J end lost 1 base, and 13 bases lay between the germline ends. This CDR3 comprises 16 residues.

This sequence joins TRBV25-1 and TRBJ1-5; 10 bases map to TRBD1. The CDR3 loop spans 18 amino acids. The V segment lost 3 bases and the J segment 5 bases; nucleotides outside the gene matches: 13. Germline V gene sequence: CDR1 MGHDK, CDR2 SYGVNS. CDR3 bases: TGTGCCAGCAGTGACCCCGCTCAGGACAGGGGGGAAGATCAGCCCCAGCATTTT. Residues: CASSDPAQDRGEDQPQHF.

The rearrangement links TRBV4-1 to TRBJ2-7; D is perhaps TRBD1 (5 bases). Germline assignment: CDR1 MGHRA and CDR2 YSYEKL. V was pared by 1 base and J by 3 bases, with 16 bases between. The CDR3 has 16 residues. CDR3 DNA: TGCGCCAGCAGCCAAGGCCGACAGAGGTCGGGCTACGAGCAGTACTTC. Translating gives CASSQGRQRSGYEQYF.

The V and J genes are TRBV28 and TRBJ1-1, with a possible D match to TRBD1 (5 bases). Trimming removed 6 bases at V and 7 bases at J, with 12 bases between. The V gene's germline CDR1 is MDHEN and CDR2 SYDVKM. The length of the CDR3 is 12 residues. In DNA, the CDR3 is TGTGCCAGCAGCCTATGGGGGGTTGAAGCTTTCTTT. Its translation is CASSLWGVEAFF.

This clone was counted a few times. The chain has TRBV7-9 and TRBJ1-1; possibly TRBD1 for D (5 bases). Germline loops: CDR1 SEHNR, CDR2 FQNEAQ (reference sequence). This CDR3 contains 14 residues. V was trimmed by 1 base and J by 1 base, leaving 7 bases between them. The CDR3 loop reads CASSLVTGNTEAFF. CDR3 DNA: TGTGCCAGCAGCTTAGTAACAGGGAACACTGAAGCTTTCTTT.

The rearrangement joins TRBV9 to TRBJ2-3; TRBD2 matches at 12 bases. CDR1 and CDR2 (germline): SGDLS, YYNGEE. The CDR3 has 16 residues. V gave up 4 bases and J gave up 2 bases; unmatched junction bases: 5. The CDR3 bases are TGTGCCAGCAGCCCCGCTAGCGGGAGGGTCACAGATACGCAGTATTTT. Its translation: CASSPASGRVTDTQYF.

The genes are TRBV28 and TRBJ1-2; no definite D call. Per germline, CDR1 MDHEN and CDR2 SYDVKM. The V gene lost 1 base and the J gene lost 8 bases, with 14 bases spanning the gap. This CDR3 has 14 residues. CDR3 residues: CASSLYSGEGGYTF. Here the CDR3 DNA reads TGTGCCAGCAGTTTATACTCCGGGGAAGGAGGCTACACCTTC.

V usage is TRBV4-1 and J usage is TRBJ2-5, with a weak D call TRBD2 (6 bases). The germline gives CDR1 MGHRA, CDR2 YSYEKL. V was pared by 0 bases and J by 3 bases, with 14 bases between. The CDR3 covers 16 residues. DNA of the CDR3: TGCGCCAGCAGCCAAGATCCTGGGGGGAGAAAAGAGACCCAGTACTTC. Translated, it gives CASSQDPGGRKETQYF.

This chain connects TRBV2 to TRBJ1-2, with D tentatively TRBD1 (5 bases). The CDR3 is 11 amino acids. Trimming cost V 8 bases and J 4 bases, with 8 bases left between them. Germline V gene sequence: CDR1 SNHLY, CDR2 FYNNEI. The CDR3 protein is CASGAGYGYTF. CDR3 coding DNA: TGTGCCAGCGGGGCAGGCTATGGCTACACCTTC.

This sequence joins TRBV28 and TRBJ2-4, with TRBD2 as a possible D gene (6 bases). The V end lost 2 bases, the J end lost 8 bases, and 13 bases lay between the germline ends. The germline V gene has CDR1 MDHEN and CDR2 SYDVKM. The CDR3 consists of 14 residues. CDR3 sequence reads: CASSLGGMKDIQYF. In DNA form, the CDR3 reads TGTGCCAGCAGTTTAGGGGGGATGAAGGACATTCAGTACTTC.

The genes are TRBV7-8 and TRBJ2-1; TRBD2 matches 8 bases. Germline V lookup: CDR1 SGHVS, CDR2 FQNEAQ. This CDR3 contains 14 residues. Losses at the gene ends were 2 bases for V and 6 bases for J; bases not matched to a gene: 3. The DNA of the CDR3 is TGTGCCAGCAGCTTACTTCGGGGGGGCAATGAGCAGTTCTTC. Translated, it gives CASSLLRGGNEQFF.

The V gene is TRBV6-2 or TRBV6-3, the J gene TRBJ1-2; 7 nucleotides line up with TRBD1. Germline values: CDR1 MNHEY, CDR2 SVGEGT. The CDR3 runs 14 residues. The trim removed 0 bases at V and 4 bases at J, leaving 2 bases unmatched. CDR3 loop: CASSYSDRSYGYTF. The CDR3 DNA reads TGTGCCAGCAGTTACTCGGACAGGTCCTATGGCTACACCTTC.

This chain uses TRBV2 with TRBJ2-7; 8 positions agree with TRBD1. The CDR3 is made up of 11 amino acids. V dropped 4 bases and J dropped 7; count of bases not matched to a gene: 0. Germline CDR1 is SNHLY and CDR2 is FYNNEI. The DNA of the CDR3 is TGTGCCAGCAGTGGGGACAGGGAGCAGTACTTC. Residues: CASSGDREQYF.

This clone occurred once. This chain links TRBV3-1 (or the pseudogene TRBV3-2) with TRBJ2-5; 12 positions match TRBD2. After removal of 8 bases from V and 3 bases from J, the junction contained 7 bases not matched to a gene. The CDR3 contains 15 residues. The germline CDR1 and CDR2 sequences are LGHDT and YNNKEL (reference sequence). CDR3 nucleotides: TGTGCCAGCGACGGACTAGCGGGGAGAGAAGAGACCCAGTACTTC. Its translation: CASDGLAGREETQYF.

J is TRBJ2-1 and V is TRBV28; TRBD2 agrees at 10 bases. This CDR3 is 19 amino acids long. Unmatched junction bases numbered 16, after V lost 6 bases and J lost 2 bases. Germline CDR1 MDHEN, CDR2 SYDVKM. CDR3 bases: TGTGCCAGCAGATCTACCGGGACTAGCGCTAACCTAGCCTACAATGAGCAGTTCTTC. It yields the protein CASRSTGTSANLAYNEQFF.